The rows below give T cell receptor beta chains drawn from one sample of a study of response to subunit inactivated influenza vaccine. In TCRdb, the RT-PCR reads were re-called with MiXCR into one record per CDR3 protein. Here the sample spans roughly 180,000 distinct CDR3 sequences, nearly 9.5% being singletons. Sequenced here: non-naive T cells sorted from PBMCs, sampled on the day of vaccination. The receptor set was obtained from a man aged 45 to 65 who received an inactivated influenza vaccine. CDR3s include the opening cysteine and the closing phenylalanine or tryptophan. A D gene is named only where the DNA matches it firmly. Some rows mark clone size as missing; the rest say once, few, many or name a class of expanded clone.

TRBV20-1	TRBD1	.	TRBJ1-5	CSATRDRGRNQPQHF	TGCAGTGCAACCCGAGACAGGGGCAGGAATCAGCCCCAGCATTTT
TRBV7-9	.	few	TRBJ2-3	CASSPGRGIRTQYF	TGTGCCAGCAGCCCTGGAAGGGGGATAAGAACGCAGTATTTT
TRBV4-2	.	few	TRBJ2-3	CASSRLITGGYTDTQYF	TGTGCCAGCAGCCGATTAATTACGGGGGGCTACACAGATACGCAGTATTTT
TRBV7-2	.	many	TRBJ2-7	CASSPSRAAFYEQYF	TGTGCCAGCAGCCCGAGTAGGGCTGCTTTTTACGAGCAGTACTTC
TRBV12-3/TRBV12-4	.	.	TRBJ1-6	CASSSVQKNSPLHF	TGTGCCAGCAGTTCGGTACAGAAAAATTCACCCCTCCACTTT
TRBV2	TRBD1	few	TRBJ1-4	CASSRDRVATNEKLFF	TGTGCCAGCAGTCGGGACAGGGTGGCAACTAATGAAAAACTGTTTTTT
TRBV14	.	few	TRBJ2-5	CASSQGLETQYF	TGTGCCAGCAGCCAAGGTCTCGAGACCCAGTACTTC
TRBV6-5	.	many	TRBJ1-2	CASSYDFQGWDYGYTF	TGTGCCAGCAGTTACGACTTCCAGGGTTGGGACTATGGCTACACCTTC
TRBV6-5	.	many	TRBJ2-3	CASSDGGSKQYF	TGTGCCAGTTCCGATGGTGGATCTAAGCAGTATTTT
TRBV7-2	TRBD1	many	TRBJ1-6	CASSLVGTDRRSPLHF	TGTGCCAGCAGCTTAGTCGGGACGGACAGGAGATCACCCCTCCACTTT
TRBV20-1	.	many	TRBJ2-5	CSATPVLASAQETQYF	TGCAGTGCCACCCCCGTATTGGCGTCTGCACAAGAGACCCAGTACTTC
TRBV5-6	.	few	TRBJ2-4	CASSLTPNIQYF	TGTGCCAGCAGCCTCACCCCAAACATTCAGTACTTC
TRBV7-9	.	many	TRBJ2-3	CASSFGRSTDTQYF	TGTGCCAGCAGCTTTGGCAGGAGCACAGATACGCAGTATTTT
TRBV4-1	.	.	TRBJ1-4	CASSRIYEKLFF	TGCGCCAGCAGCCGAATATATGAAAAACTGTTTTTT
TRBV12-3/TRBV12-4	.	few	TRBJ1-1	CASSLGPGSTEAFF	TGTGCCAGCAGTTTAGGTCCAGGGTCCACTGAAGCTTTCTTT